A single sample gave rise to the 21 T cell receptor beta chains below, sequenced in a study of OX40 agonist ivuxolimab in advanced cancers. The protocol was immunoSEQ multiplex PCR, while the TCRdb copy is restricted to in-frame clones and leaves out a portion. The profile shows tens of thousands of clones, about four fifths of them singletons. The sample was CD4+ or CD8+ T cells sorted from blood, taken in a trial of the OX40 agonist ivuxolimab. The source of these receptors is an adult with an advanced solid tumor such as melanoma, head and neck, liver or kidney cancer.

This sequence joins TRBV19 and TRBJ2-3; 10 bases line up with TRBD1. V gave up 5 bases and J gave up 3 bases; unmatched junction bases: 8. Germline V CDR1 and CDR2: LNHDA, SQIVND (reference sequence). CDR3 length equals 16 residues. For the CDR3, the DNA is TGTGCCAGTAGTCCGACAGGGGGCGCTTCGACAGATACGCAGTATTTT. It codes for CASSPTGGASTDTQYF. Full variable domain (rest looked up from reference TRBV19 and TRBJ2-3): DGGITQSPKYLFRKEGQNVTLSCEQNLNHDAMYWYRQDPGQGLRLIYYSQIVNDFQKGDIAEGYSVSREKKESFPLTVTSAQKNPTAFYLCASSPTGGASTDTQYFGPGTRLTVL.

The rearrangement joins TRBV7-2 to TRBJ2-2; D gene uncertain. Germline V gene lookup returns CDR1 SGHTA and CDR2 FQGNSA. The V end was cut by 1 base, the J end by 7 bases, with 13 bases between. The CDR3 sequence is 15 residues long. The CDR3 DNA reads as TGTGCCAGCAGCTTAGGTTCCGGGTCAGTCGGGGAGCTGTTTTTT. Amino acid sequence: CASSLGSGSVGELFF.

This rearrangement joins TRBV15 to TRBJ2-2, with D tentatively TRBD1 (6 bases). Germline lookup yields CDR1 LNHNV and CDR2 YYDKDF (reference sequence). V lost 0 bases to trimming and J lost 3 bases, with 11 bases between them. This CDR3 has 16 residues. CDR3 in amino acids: CATSREKGGYTGELFF. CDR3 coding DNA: TGTGCCACCAGCAGAGAGAAAGGGGGTTACACCGGGGAGCTGTTTTTT. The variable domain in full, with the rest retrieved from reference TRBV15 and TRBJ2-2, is DAMVIQNPRYQVTQFGKPVTLSCSQTLNHNVMYWYQQKSSQAPKLLFHYYDKDFNNEADTPDNFQSRRPNTSFCFLDIRSPGLGDTAMYLCATSREKGGYTGELFFGEGSRLTVL.

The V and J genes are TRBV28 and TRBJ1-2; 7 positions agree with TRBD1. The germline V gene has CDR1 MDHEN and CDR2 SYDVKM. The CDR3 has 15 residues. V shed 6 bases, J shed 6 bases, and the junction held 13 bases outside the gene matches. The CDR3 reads CASRPFGRGADGYTF. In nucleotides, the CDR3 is TGTGCCAGCAGACCATTCGGCAGGGGGGCGGATGGCTACACCTTC.

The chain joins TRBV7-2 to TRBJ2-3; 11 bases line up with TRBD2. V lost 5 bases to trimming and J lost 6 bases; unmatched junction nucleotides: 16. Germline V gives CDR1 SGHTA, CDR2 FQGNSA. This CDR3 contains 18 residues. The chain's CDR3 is CASSPIGSGGAGEDTQYF. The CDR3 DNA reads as TGTGCCAGCAGCCCCATCGGTAGCGGGGGGGCCGGGGAGGATACGCAGTATTTT.

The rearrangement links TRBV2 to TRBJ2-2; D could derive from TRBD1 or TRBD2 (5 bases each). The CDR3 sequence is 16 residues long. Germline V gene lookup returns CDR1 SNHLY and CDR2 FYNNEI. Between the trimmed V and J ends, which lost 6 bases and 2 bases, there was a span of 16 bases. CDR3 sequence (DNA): TGTGCCAGCAGCGGGCTGGGACCCCCTAACACCGGGGAGCTGTTTTTT. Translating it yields CASSGLGPPNTGELFF.

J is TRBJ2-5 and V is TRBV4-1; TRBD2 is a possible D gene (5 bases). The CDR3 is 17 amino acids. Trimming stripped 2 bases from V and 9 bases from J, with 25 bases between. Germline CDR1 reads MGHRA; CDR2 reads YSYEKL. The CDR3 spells CASSQTTEQIIFGAQYF. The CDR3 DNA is TGCGCCAGCAGCCAAACAACCGAGCAAATAATTTTCGGGGCCCAGTACTTC.

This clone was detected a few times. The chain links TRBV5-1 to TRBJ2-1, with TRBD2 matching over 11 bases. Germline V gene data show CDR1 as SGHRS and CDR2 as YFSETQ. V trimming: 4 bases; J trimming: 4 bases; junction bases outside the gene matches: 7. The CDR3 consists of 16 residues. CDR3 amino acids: CASSDRLAGSYNEQFF. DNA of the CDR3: TGCGCCAGCAGCGATAGACTAGCGGGGTCATACAATGAGCAGTTCTTC.

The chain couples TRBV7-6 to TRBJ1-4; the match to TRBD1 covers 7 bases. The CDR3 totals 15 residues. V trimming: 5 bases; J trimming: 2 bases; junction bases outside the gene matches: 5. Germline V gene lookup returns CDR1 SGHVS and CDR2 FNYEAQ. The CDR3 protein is CASSLTGATNEKLFF. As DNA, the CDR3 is TGTGCCAGCAGCCTTACAGGGGCCACTAATGAAAAACTGTTTTTT.

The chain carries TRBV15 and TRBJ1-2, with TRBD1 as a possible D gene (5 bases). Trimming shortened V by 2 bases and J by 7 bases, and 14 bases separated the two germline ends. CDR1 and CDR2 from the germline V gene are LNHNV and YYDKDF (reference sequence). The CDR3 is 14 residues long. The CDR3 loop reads CATSRTSTAFGYTF. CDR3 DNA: TGTGCCACCAGCAGAACCTCGACAGCTTTTGGCTACACCTTC.

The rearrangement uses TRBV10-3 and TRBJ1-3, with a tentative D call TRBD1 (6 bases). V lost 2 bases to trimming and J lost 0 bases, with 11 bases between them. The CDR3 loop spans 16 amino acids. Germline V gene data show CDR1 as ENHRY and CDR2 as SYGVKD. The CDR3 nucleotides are TGTGCCATCAGTGAGCCTACGACAGGCTCTGGAAACACCATATATTTT. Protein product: CAISEPTTGSGNTIYF.

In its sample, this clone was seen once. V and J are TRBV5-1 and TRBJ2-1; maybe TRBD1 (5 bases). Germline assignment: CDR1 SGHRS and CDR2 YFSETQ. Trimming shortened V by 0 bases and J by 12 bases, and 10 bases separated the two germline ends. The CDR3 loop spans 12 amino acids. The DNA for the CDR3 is TGCGCCAGCAGCTTGGAAGGGGCTCTGCAGTTCTTC. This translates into CASSLEGALQFF.

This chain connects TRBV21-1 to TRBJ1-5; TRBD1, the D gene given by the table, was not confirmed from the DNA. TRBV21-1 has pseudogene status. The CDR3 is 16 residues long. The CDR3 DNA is TGTGCCAGCAGCAACGTCTACAGGAGAGATAATCAGCCCCAGCATTTT. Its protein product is CASSNVYRRDNQPQHF.

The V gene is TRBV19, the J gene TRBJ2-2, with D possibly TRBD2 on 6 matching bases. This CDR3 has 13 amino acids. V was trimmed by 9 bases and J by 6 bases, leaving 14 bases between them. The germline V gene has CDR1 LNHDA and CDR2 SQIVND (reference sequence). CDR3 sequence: CASGAGPPGELFF. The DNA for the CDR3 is TGTGCCAGCGGGGCGGGGCCCCCCGGGGAGCTGTTTTTT.

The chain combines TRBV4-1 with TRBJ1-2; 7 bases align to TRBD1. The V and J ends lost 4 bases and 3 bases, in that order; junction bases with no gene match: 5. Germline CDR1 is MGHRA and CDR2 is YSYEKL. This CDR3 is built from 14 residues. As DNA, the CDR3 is TGCGCCAGCAGCCCAGCCCAGGGGGACTATGGCTACACCTTC. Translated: CASSPAQGDYGYTF.

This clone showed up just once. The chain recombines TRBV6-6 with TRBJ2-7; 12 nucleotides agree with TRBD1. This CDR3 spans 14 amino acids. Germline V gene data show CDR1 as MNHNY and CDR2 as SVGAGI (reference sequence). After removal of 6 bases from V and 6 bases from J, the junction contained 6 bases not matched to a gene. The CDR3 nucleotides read TGTGCCAGCAGCCCCGGGACAGGGGGCTTCGAGCAGTACTTC. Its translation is CASSPGTGGFEQYF.

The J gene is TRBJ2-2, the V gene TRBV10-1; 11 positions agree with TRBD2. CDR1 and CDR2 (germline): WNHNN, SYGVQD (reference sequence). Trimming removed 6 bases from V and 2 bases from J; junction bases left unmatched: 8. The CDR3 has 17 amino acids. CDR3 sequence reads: CASSQGTSGPNTGELFF. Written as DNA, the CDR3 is TGCGCCAGCAGCCAAGGGACTAGCGGACCTAACACCGGGGAGCTGTTTTTT.

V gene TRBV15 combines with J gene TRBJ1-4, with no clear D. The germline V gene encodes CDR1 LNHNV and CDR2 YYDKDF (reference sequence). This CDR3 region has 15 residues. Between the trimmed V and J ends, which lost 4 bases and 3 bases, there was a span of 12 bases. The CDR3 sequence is CATSNPIGANEKLFF. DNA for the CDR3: TGTGCCACCAGCAACCCGATTGGGGCTAATGAAAAACTGTTTTTT.

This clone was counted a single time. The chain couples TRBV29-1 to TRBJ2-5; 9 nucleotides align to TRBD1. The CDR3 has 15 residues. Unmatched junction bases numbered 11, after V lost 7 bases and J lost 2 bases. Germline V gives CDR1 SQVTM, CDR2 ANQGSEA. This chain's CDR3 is CSADNRDRAQETQYF. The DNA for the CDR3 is TGCAGCGCCGATAACAGGGACAGGGCTCAAGAGACCCAGTACTTC.

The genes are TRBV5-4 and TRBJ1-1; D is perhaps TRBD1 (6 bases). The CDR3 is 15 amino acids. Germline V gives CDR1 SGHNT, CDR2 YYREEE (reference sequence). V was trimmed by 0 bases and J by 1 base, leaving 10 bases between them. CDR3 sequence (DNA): TGTGCCAGCAGCTTGGGCCCAGGGGCGAACACTGAAGCTTTCTTT. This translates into CASSLGPGANTEAFF.

The CDR3 sequence is CASSGQGGKSTDTQYF. CDR3 sequence (DNA): TGTGCCAGCAGCGGTCAAGGGGGGAAGAGCACAGATACGCAGTATTTT. V and J are TRBV9 and TRBJ2-3; D is possibly TRBD1 or TRBD2 (6 bases each). CDR3 length: 16 residues. CDR1 and CDR2 from the germline V gene are SGDLS and YYNGEE. Trimming stripped 3 bases from V and 0 bases from J, with 14 bases between.